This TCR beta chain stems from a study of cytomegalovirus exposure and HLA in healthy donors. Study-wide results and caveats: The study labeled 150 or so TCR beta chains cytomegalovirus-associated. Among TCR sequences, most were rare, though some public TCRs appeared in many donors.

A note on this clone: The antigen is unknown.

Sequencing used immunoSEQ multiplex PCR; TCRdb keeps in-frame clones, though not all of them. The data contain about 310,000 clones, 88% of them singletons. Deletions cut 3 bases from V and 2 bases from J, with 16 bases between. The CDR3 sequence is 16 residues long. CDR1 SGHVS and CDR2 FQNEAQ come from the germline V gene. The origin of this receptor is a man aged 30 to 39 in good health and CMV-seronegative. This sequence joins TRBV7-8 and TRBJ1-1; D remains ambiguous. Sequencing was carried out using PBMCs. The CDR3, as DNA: TGTGCCAGCAGCTTGGGCGCCGCAGCCTTAAACACTGAAGCTTTCTTT. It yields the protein CASSLGAAALNTEAFF.